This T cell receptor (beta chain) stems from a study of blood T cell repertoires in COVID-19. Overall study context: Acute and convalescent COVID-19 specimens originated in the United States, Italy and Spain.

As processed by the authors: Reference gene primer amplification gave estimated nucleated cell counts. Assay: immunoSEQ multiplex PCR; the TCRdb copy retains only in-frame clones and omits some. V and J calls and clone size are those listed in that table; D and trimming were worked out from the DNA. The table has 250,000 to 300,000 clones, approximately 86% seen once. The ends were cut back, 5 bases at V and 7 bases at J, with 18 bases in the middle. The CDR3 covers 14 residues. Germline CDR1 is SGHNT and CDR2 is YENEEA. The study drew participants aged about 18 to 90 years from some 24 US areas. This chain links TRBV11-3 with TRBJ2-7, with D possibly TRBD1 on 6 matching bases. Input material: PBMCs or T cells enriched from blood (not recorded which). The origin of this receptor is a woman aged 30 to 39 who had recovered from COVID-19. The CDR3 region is CASSPHRAPGEQYF. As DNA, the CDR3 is TGTGCCAGCAGCCCCCACAGGGCCCCGGGGGAGCAGTACTTC.